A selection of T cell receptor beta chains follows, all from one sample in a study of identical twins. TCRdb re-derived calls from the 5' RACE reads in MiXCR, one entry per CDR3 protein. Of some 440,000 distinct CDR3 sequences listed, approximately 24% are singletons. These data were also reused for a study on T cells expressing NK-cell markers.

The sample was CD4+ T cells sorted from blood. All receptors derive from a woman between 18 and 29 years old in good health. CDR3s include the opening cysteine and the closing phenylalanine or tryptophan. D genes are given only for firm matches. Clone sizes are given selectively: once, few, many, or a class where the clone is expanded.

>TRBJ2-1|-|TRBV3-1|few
CASSHSRSNEQFF
TGTGCCAGCAGCCATAGTAGGAGTAATGAGCAGTTCTTC
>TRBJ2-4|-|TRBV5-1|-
CASSFTGKNIQYF
TGCGCCAGCAGCTTCACGGGGAAAAACATTCAGTACTTC
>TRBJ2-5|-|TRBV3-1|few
CASSQEGPRTQYF
TGTGCCAGCAGCCAAGAAGGCCCCCGGACCCAGTACTTC
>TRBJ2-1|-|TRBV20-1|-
CSALRGSSYNEQFF
TGCAGTGCCCTTAGGGGAAGCTCCTACAATGAGCAGTTCTTC
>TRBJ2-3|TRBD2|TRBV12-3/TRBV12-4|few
CASRKREDTDTQYF
TGTGCCAGCAGAAAGCGGGAGGACACAGATACGCAGTATTTT
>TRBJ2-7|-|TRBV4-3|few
CASSQEFSRTAYEQYF
TGCGCCAGCAGCCAAGAATTTTCCAGGACAGCCTACGAGCAGTACTTC
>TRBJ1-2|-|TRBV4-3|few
CASSQVRTLYGYTF
TGCGCCAGCAGCCAAGTTCGGACCCTCTATGGCTACACCTTC
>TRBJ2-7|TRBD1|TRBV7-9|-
CASSFFQLQGADYEQYF
TGTGCCAGCAGCTTTTTTCAGCTTCAGGGGGCGGACTACGAGCAGTACTTC
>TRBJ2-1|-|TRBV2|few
CASRGLQLNEQFF
TGTGCCAGCAGGGGACTCCAACTTAATGAGCAGTTCTTC
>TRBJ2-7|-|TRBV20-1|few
CSARGWGRGYEQYF
TGCAGTGCTAGAGGCTGGGGAAGGGGTTACGAGCAGTACTTC
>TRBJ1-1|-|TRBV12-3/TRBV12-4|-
CPSSSYRVSDTEAFF
TGTCCCAGCAGTTCGTACAGGGTTTCGGACACTGAAGCTTTCTTT
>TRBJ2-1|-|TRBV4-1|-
CASSQVDLGFRSYNEQFF
TGCGCCAGCAGCCAAGTCGACTTGGGTTTTCGCTCCTACAATGAGCAGTTCTTC
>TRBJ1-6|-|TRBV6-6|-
CASSYSESPLHF
TGTGCCAGCAGTTACTCGGAATCACCCCTCCACTTT
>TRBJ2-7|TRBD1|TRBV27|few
CASRNGQGVYEQYF
TGTGCCAGCAGGAACGGACAGGGGGTCTACGAGCAGTACTTC
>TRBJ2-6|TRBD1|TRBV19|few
CASSAPGQPFSGANVLTF
TGTGCCAGTAGTGCCCCGGGACAGCCTTTCTCTGGGGCCAACGTCCTGACTTTC
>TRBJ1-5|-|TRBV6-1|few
CASSPDGMGNQPQHF
TGTGCCAGCAGCCCGGACGGGATGGGCAATCAGCCCCAGCATTTT
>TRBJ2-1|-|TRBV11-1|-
CASTTGTKYNEQFF
TGTGCCAGCACCACCGGGACAAAGTACAATGAGCAGTTCTTC